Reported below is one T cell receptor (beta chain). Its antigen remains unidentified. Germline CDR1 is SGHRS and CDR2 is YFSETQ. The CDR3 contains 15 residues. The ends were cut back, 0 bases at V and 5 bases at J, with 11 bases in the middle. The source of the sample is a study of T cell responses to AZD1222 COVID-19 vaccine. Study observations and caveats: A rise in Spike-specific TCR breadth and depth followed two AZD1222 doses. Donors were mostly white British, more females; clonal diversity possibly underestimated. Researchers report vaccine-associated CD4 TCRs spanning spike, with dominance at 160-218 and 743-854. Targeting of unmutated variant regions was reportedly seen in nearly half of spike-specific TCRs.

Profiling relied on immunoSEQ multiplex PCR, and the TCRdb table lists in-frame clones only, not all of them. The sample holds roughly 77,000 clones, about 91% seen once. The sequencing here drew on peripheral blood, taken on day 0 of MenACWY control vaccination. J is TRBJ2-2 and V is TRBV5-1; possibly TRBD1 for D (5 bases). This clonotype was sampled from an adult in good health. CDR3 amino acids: CASSLGAGKTGELFF. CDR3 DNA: TGCGCCAGCAGCTTGGGTGCAGGGAAAACCGGGGAGCTGTTTTTT. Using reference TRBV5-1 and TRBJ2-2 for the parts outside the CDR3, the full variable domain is KAGVTQTPRYLIKTRGQQVTLSCSPISGHRSVSWYQQTPGQGLQFLFEYFSETQRNKGNFPGRFSGRQFSNSRSEMNVSTLELGDSALYLCASSLGAGKTGELFFGEGSRLTVL.